This T cell receptor beta chain derives from a study of regulatory T cells in long-lasting Graves disease. Points from the study as a whole: TCR diversity in persistent Graves' patients was below that of newly diagnosed ones.

Arm-PCR of CDR3 regions with iRepertoire HTBI primers generated TCR beta libraries. Via MiXCR, TCRdb re-called the multiplex PCR reads, giving one row per CDR3 protein. The sample gives approximately 400,000 distinct CDR3 sequences, more than 13% of which show up once; 16% is in the top ten. The time point is: newly diagnosed GD, antithyroid drugs for less than 3 months. PBMCs provided the RNA from which the TCR library was made. American Thyroid Association guidelines were used to diagnose Graves' disease. The patients included were those that came from an endocrinology department in Xi'an, China. This clonotype was detected ten times or more. The antigen remains unidentified. The CDR3 spans 13 residues. The V end lost 7 bases, the J end lost 3 bases, and 13 bases lay between the germline ends. These sequences were also reported in another study, on T cells in Graves' hyperthyroidism and ophthalmopathy.

This specimen was peripheral blood mononuclear cells (PBMCs), taken at new diagnosis, from a patient treated with antithyroid drugs. The chain is built from TRBV12-3 or TRBV12-4 and TRBJ2-7; D is perhaps TRBD2 (5 bases). The receptor was derived from a woman under 40 with Graves disease. Here the CDR3 reads CASTRGMGYEQYF. CDR3 sequence (DNA): TGTGCCAGCACGAGAGGGATGGGCTACGAGCAGTACTTC.